A selection of T cell receptor beta chains follows, all from one sample in a study of T cell changes during pregnancy in multiple sclerosis. Profiled with immunoSEQ multiplex PCR; TCRdb holds only in-frame clones, not every one. The sample yields tens of thousands of clones, over 85% seen once. The sample in question was CD8+ T cells from peripheral blood mononuclear cells, obtained in the third trimester of pregnancy. The origin of the receptors is a female donor with multiple sclerosis, enrolled in a pregnancy study. The CDR3 runs from the conserved cysteine through the conserved F or W. D genes are given only for firm matches. Clone sizes are given selectively: once, few, many, or a class where the clone is expanded.

j_call clone_size d_call v_call cdr3_aa cdr3_nt
TRBJ1-1 NA TRBD1 TRBV27 CASSIQGAEAFF TGTGCCAGCAGTATTCAGGGGGCTGAAGCTTTCTTT
TRBJ1-2 once TRBD1 TRBV6-1 CASSEGTGGYGYTF TGTGCCAGCAGTGAAGGGACAGGGGGCTATGGCTACACCTTC
TRBJ2-7 NA NA TRBV5-6 CASSFVHQGPHEQYF TGTGCCAGCAGCTTCGTCCACCAGGGGCCCCACGAGCAGTACTTC
TRBJ1-2 NA TRBD1 TRBV9 CASSGDSYYGYTF TGTGCCAGCAGCGGGGACAGCTACTATGGCTACACCTTC
TRBJ2-7 NA TRBD2 TRBV4-1 CASSQGAGGPEQYF TGCGCCAGCAGCCAAGGGGCGGGGGGGCCCGAGCAGTACTTC
TRBJ1-2 NA NA TRBV13 CASSTTGLSGGYTF TGTGCCAGCAGCACGACAGGCTTATCTGGGGGCTACACCTTC
TRBJ2-7 NA TRBD2 TRBV19 CASSIVGGNEQYF TGTGCCAGTAGTATAGTGGGAGGGAACGAGCAGTACTTC
TRBJ1-1 NA NA TRBV11-2 CASSYQVTEAFF TGTGCCAGCAGCTATCAGGTAACTGAAGCTTTCTTT
TRBJ2-1 NA NA TRBV13 CASSSSGTYYNEQFF TGTGCCAGCAGCTCCTCCGGGACTTACTACAATGAGCAGTTCTTC
TRBJ2-7 NA NA TRBV15 CATSRGGLLDEQYF TGTGCCACCAGCAGAGGAGGCCTCTTAGACGAGCAGTACTTC
TRBJ1-2 NA NA TRBV7-9 CASAVEFYGYTF TGTGCCAGCGCTGTAGAGTTCTATGGCTACACCTTC
TRBJ2-2 NA NA TRBV7-9 CASSLSVNTGELFF TGTGCCAGCAGCTTGTCAGTAAACACCGGGGAGCTGTTTTTT
TRBJ2-3 NA TRBD2 TRBV23-1 CASSSGSSDTQYF TGCGCCAGCAGTAGCGGGAGCTCAGATACGCAGTATTTT
TRBJ2-7 NA NA TRBV27 CASSLSAAYYEQYF TGTGCCAGCAGTTTATCGGCGGCGTATTACGAGCAGTACTTC
TRBJ1-1 NA NA TRBV7-9 CASSPLNTEAFF TGTGCCAGCAGCCCATTGAACACTGAAGCTTTCTTT
TRBJ2-7 NA TRBD2 TRBV29-1 CSARGASGRSYEQYF TGCAGCGCCCGAGGGGCTAGCGGGCGATCCTACGAGCAGTACTTC
TRBJ2-1 NA TRBD2 TRBV7-8 CASSSLAGAGNEQFF TGTGCCAGCAGCTCTCTAGCGGGGGCCGGAAATGAGCAGTTCTTC
TRBJ2-3 NA TRBD2 TRBV19 CASSIGPTSGSWEDTQYF TGTGCCAGTAGTATAGGCCCAACTAGCGGGAGTTGGGAAGATACGCAGTATTTT
TRBJ2-5 NA TRBD1 TRBV5-1 CASSPDRGETQYF TGCGCCAGCAGCCCCGACAGGGGGGAGACCCAGTACTTC
TRBJ2-5 NA NA TRBV7-9 CASSKQLGSGGVGETQYF TGTGCCAGCAGCAAACAACTCGGGTCTGGGGGCGTAGGAGAGACCCAGTACTTC
TRBJ2-2 NA NA TRBV25-1 CASSTGTHTGELFF TGTGCCAGCAGTACCGGGACACACACCGGGGAGCTGTTTTTT
TRBJ1-1 NA NA TRBV25-1 CASIPGGSLGRNTEAFF TGTGCCAGCATTCCCGGGGGGTCCTTGGGTCGGAACACTGAAGCTTTCTTT
TRBJ2-2 NA NA TRBV27 CASSLSFGGANTGELFF TGTGCCAGCAGTTTGAGTTTTGGAGGGGCGAACACCGGGGAGCTGTTTTTT
TRBJ2-7 NA NA TRBV5-4 CASSLGYDTYYEQYF TGTGCCAGCAGCTTGGGGTACGATACTTACTACGAGCAGTACTTC
TRBJ2-1 NA NA TRBV11-2 CASSFESGPYNEQFF TGTGCCAGCAGCTTTGAGAGCGGACCCTACAATGAGCAGTTCTTC
TRBJ2-7 NA TRBD2 TRBV27 CASSRTSGEQYF TGTGCCAGCAGCCGGACTAGCGGCGAGCAGTACTTC
TRBJ1-2 once NA TRBV6-1 CASSEIDTNYGYTF TGTGCCAGCAGTGAAATTGACACAAACTATGGCTACACCTTC
TRBJ1-1 NA NA TRBV19 CASSIAQPFTEAFF TGTGCCAGTAGTATTGCACAGCCCTTCACTGAAGCTTTCTTT
TRBJ2-5 NA NA TRBV28 CASSSPKWQETQYF TGTGCCAGCAGTTCCCCTAAGTGGCAAGAGACCCAGTACTTC
TRBJ1-1 few NA TRBV10-1 CASSDKPGHLTAEAFF TGCGCCAGCAGTGACAAACCGGGACACCTCACAGCTGAAGCTTTCTTT
TRBJ2-1 NA TRBD1 TRBV10-3 CAISESVDRDHEQFF TGTGCCATCAGTGAGTCTGTGGACAGGGATCATGAGCAGTTCTTC
TRBJ2-1 NA TRBD2 TRBV2 CASSEGTSGGHNEQFF TGTGCCAGCAGTGAAGGGACTAGCGGGGGCCACAATGAGCAGTTCTTC
TRBJ1-1 NA TRBD1 TRBV4-3 CASSLYRGQTEAFF TGCGCCAGCAGCCTATACAGGGGGCAAACTGAAGCTTTCTTT
TRBJ2-3 once TRBD2 TRBV27 CASSLTLAGYTDTQYF TGTGCCAGCAGTTTAACCCTAGCGGGATACACAGATACGCAGTATTTT
TRBJ2-1 NA NA TRBV19 CASSILTSSYNEQFF TGTGCCAGTAGTATTCTGACTAGCTCCTACAATGAGCAGTTCTTC
TRBJ2-1 NA NA TRBV10-2 CASSRDSYNEQFF TGCGCCAGCAGCCGAGACAGTTACAATGAGCAGTTCTTC
TRBJ1-1 many NA TRBV4-1 CASSQDWGGGTEAFF TGCGCCAGCAGCCAAGATTGGGGAGGGGGCACTGAAGCTTTCTTT
TRBJ1-2 NA TRBD1 TRBV6-5 CASSSGGSNYGYTF TGTGCCAGCTCTTCAGGGGGATCCAACTATGGCTACACCTTC
TRBJ2-3 NA NA TRBV4-1 CASSLIPPDTQYF TGCGCCAGCAGCCTCATTCCCCCAGATACGCAGTATTTT
TRBJ2-1 NA TRBD1 TRBV19 CASSMTGGINEQFF TGTGCCAGTAGTATGACAGGGGGCATAAATGAGCAGTTCTTC
TRBJ2-3 NA TRBD2 TRBV5-5 CASSLARRGGFTDTQYF TGTGCCAGCAGCTTAGCCCGCCGCGGGGGTTTCACAGATACGCAGTATTTT
TRBJ2-1 NA NA TRBV27 CASSFPGEWCYNEQFF TGTGCCAGCAGTTTTCCCGGGGAGTGGTGCTACAATGAGCAGTTCTTC
TRBJ2-7 NA NA TRBV7-9 CASSGQSYYEQYF TGTGCCAGCAGCGGGCAGAGTTACTACGAGCAGTACTTC
TRBJ2-5 NA NA TRBV5-4 CASSLKRETLQETQYF TGTGCCAGCAGCTTGAAACGGGAAACCCTGCAAGAGACCCAGTACTTC
TRBJ2-7 NA TRBD1 TRBV27 CASSLDRAAYEQYF TGTGCCAGCAGTTTAGACAGGGCGGCCTACGAGCAGTACTTC
TRBJ1-1 NA TRBD1 TRBV7-9 CASSFGQGAKTEAFF TGTGCCAGCAGCTTCGGACAGGGGGCCAAAACTGAAGCTTTCTTT
TRBJ2-1 NA TRBD1 TRBV7-3 CASSSDRGPYNEQFF TGTGCCAGCAGCTCGGACAGGGGACCCTACAATGAGCAGTTCTTC
TRBJ2-1 NA NA TRBV18 CASSPPDTPYNEQFF TGTGCCAGCTCACCACCGGACACTCCCTACAATGAGCAGTTCTTC
TRBJ2-7 NA NA TRBV7-9 CASSFTGTLTEQYF TGTGCCAGCAGCTTTACAGGGACCCTAACCGAGCAGTACTTC
TRBJ2-3 NA TRBD1 TRBV5-6 CASSRITTGADTQYF TGTGCCAGCAGCCGGATAACGACAGGGGCAGATACGCAGTATTTT
TRBJ2-3 once TRBD1 TRBV4-1 CASSPRTGPDTQYF TGCGCCAGCAGCCCCCGGACAGGGCCAGATACGCAGTATTTT
TRBJ1-1 NA NA TRBV6-6 CASSPGRNTEAFF TGTGCCAGCAGTCCGGGGAGGAACACTGAAGCTTTCTTT
TRBJ1-1 NA NA TRBV7-8 CASTSGGGEDTEAFF TGTGCCAGCACCTCGGGGGGGGGCGAGGACACTGAAGCTTTCTTT
TRBJ1-1 NA NA TRBV5-1 CASRVGLAYTEAFF TGCGCCAGCAGAGTTGGGCTTGCATACACTGAAGCTTTCTTT